Below are 21 T cell receptor beta chains sequenced from a single sample in a study of blood T cell repertoires in COVID-19. Using immunoSEQ multiplex PCR, the repertoire was profiled, and TCRdb retains in-frame clones only, with some absent. The sample lists around 70,000 clones, roughly 80% occurring once. Sequenced sample: peripheral blood. The receptor set was obtained from a human donor in a cohort sampled during active COVID-19.

CDR3 nucleotide sequence: TGCGCCAGCAGCTCTGGACAGGGCAATCAGCCCCAGCATTTT. Translation gives CASSSGQGNQPQHF. The V gene is TRBV5-1, the J gene TRBJ1-5; 7 positions match TRBD1. Trimming at V came to 3 bases and at J to 2 bases, leaving 2 bases not matched to a gene. The CDR3 runs 14 residues. Germline CDR1 and CDR2: SGHRS and YFSETQ.

The chain employs TRBV30 and TRBJ1-2; D gene unclear. The CDR3 spans 15 residues. Trimming pared 4 bases from V and 0 bases from J, leaving 15 bases between. Germline V gives CDR1 GTSNPN, CDR2 SVGIG (reference sequence). CDR3 sequence reads: CAWTKRADSNYGYTF. The CDR3 DNA reads as TGTGCCTGGACTAAGAGGGCAGACTCTAACTATGGCTACACCTTC. Complete variable domain (other parts from reference TRBV30 and TRBJ1-2): SQTIHQWPATLVQPVGSPLSLECTVEGTSNPNLYWYRQAAGRGLQLLFYSVGIGQISSEVPQNLSASRPQDRQFILSSKKLLLSDSGFYLCAWTKRADSNYGYTFGSGTRLTVV.

This clone appeared a few times. V and J are TRBV7-9 and TRBJ2-2, with D possibly TRBD1 on 6 matching bases. With 0 bases removed from V and 3 bases from J, the gap between germline ends came to 14 bases. Germline V CDR1 and CDR2: SEHNR, FQNEAQ (reference sequence). The CDR3 sequence is 17 residues long. The DNA for the CDR3 is TGTGCCAGCAGCTTAGCAACGACAGGACCTCACACCGGGGAGCTGTTTTTT. Translated, it gives CASSLATTGPHTGELFF.

This clone was seen once. The genes are TRBV18 and TRBJ2-3; 8 bases map to TRBD2. CDR1 is KGHSH, CDR2 LQKENI, per germline. The CDR3 is 16 amino acids. V shed 2 bases, J shed 2 bases, and the junction held 6 bases outside the gene matches. CDR3 sequence: CASSPVLAEITDTQYF. In DNA form, the CDR3 reads TGTGCCAGCTCACCAGTACTAGCGGAGATCACAGATACGCAGTATTTT.

The V and J genes are TRBV18 and TRBJ2-1; TRBD1 is a possible D gene (6 bases). Per germline, CDR1 KGHSH and CDR2 LQKENI. This CDR3 is 16 amino acids long. V was cut by 3 bases and J by 3 bases, with 15 bases left in between. The CDR3: CASSPPTGSGYNEQFF. The CDR3 DNA is TGTGCCAGCTCACCTCCGACAGGTTCCGGCTACAATGAGCAGTTCTTC.

The chain couples TRBV12-5 to TRBJ2-3, with D tentatively TRBD2 (6 bases). V was shortened by 1 base and J by 1 base, with 12 bases between the two germline ends. This CDR3 is built from 16 residues. Germline V gives CDR1 LGHNT, CDR2 FRNRAP. The DNA of the CDR3 is TGTGCTAGTGGTTTGGAATTAGGAGGGGGCACAGATACGCAGTATTTT. Its protein is CASGLELGGGTDTQYF.

The chain is built from TRBV5-6 and TRBJ2-4, with TRBD1 matching 8 bases. CDR3 length: 13 amino acids. The J segment lost 9 bases and the V segment lost 4 bases, leaving 6 bases of the junction unmatched. CDR1 is SGHDT, CDR2 YYEEEE, per germline. CDR3 nucleotide sequence: TGTGCCAGCAGCCACGGACAGGGAACCATTCAGTACTTC. Translated: CASSHGQGTIQYF.

This chain joins TRBV19 and TRBJ2-5; TRBD2 matches 10 bases. The ends lost 2 bases at V and 2 bases at J; junction bases unmatched: 2. The CDR3 extends over 15 amino acids. Germline values: CDR1 LNHDA, CDR2 SQIVND (reference sequence). The DNA of the CDR3 is TGTGCCAGTAGTATATTAGCGGGGGGTCAAGAGACCCAGTACTTC. This encodes CASSILAGGQETQYF.

The J gene is TRBJ1-4, the V gene TRBV4-3; unclear D gene. The germline V gene has CDR1 LGHNA and CDR2 YSLEER. The CDR3 loop spans 14 amino acids. V was pared by 4 bases and J by 6 bases, with 12 bases between. The CDR3 here is CASSPRPGYEKLFF. The DNA for the CDR3 is TGCGCCAGCAGCCCTAGGCCCGGTTATGAAAAACTGTTTTTT.

This chain links TRBV5-1 with TRBJ1-2; TRBD1 might be the D (6 bases). Between the trimmed V and J ends, which lost 4 bases and 8 bases, there was a span of 24 bases. CDR3 length equals 16 residues. CDR1 is SGHRS and CDR2 is YFSETQ in the germline V gene. CDR3 sequence (DNA): TGCGCCAGCAGCCCGGGGACATTGGGGGAAACTTCAGGCTACACCTTC. Translation gives CASSPGTLGETSGYTF.

The genes are TRBV12-3 or TRBV12-4 and TRBJ1-5, with no clear D. Trimming removed 6 bases at V and 9 bases at J, with 15 bases between. The CDR3 runs 13 residues. CDR3 sequence: CASRDLERGPQHF. Here the CDR3 DNA reads TGTGCCAGCAGGGACTTAGAGCGCGGGCCCCAGCATTTT.

This clone was found a few times. The chain uses TRBV7-2 and TRBJ1-6; no reliable D call. CDR3 length: 14 amino acids. The ends were cut back, 4 bases at V and 8 bases at J, with 12 bases in the middle. In germline, CDR1 is SGHTA, CDR2 FQGNSA. In DNA form, the CDR3 reads TGTGCCAGCAGCTATACTTACCGGGATTCACCCCTCCACTTT. This sequence encodes CASSYTYRDSPLHF.

J is TRBJ1-6 and V is TRBV2; TRBD1 might be the D (5 bases). CDR1 is SNHLY, CDR2 FYNNEI, per germline. The CDR3 length is 14 residues. V was clipped by 10 bases and J by 4 bases, with 14 bases between them. CDR3 amino acids: CATGGRNYNSPLHF. CDR3 bases: TGTGCCACCGGGGGACGAAATTATAATTCACCCCTCCACTTT.

The rearrangement joins TRBV5-6 to TRBJ2-7; TRBD1 is a possible D gene (5 bases). From germline, CDR1 is SGHDT and CDR2 YYEEEE. V dropped 2 bases and J dropped 2 bases, with 11 bases sitting between them. This CDR3 contains 14 residues. The CDR3 DNA reads TGTGCCAGCAGCTTAGGGGCGCTGGCCTACGAGCAGTACTTC. Encoded protein: CASSLGALAYEQYF.

The chain joins TRBV27 to TRBJ1-1; 9 bases agree with TRBD1. The junction had 2 bases not matched to a gene; V was cut back by 5 bases and J by 4 bases. The CDR3 totals 13 residues. Germline lookup yields CDR1 MNHEY and CDR2 SMNVEV (reference sequence). The CDR3: CASSRQGGTEAFF. The CDR3 nucleotides are TGTGCCAGCAGTCGACAGGGGGGCACTGAAGCTTTCTTT.

Remarks on this clone: Additional DNA sequences in this sample encode the identical CDR3. The chain links TRBV12-3 or TRBV12-4 to TRBJ1-2, with no clear D. CDR3 length: 13 amino acids. V lost 1 base, J lost 4 bases, and 7 bases lay in between. DNA of the CDR3: TGTGCCAGCAGTTTAGACAGCCGCTATGGCTACACCTTC. It codes for CASSLDSRYGYTF.

The V gene is TRBV6-1, the J gene TRBJ2-2; 13 positions agree with TRBD2. J lost 4 bases, V lost 4 bases, and 6 bases had no gene match. This CDR3 has 17 residues. The germline V gene encodes CDR1 MNHNS and CDR2 SASEGT. CDR3 amino acids: CASSVGLAGEGTGELFF. CDR3 nucleotide sequence: TGTGCCAGCAGTGTCGGACTAGCGGGAGAAGGCACCGGGGAGCTGTTTTTT.

Here the CDR3 reads CASSLRGARNSPLHF. The CDR3 nucleotides are TGTGCCAGCAGCTTACGGGGGGCCCGTAATTCACCCCTCCACTTT. This sequence joins TRBV7-2 and TRBJ1-6, with D possibly matching TRBD1 (6 bases). The ends were cut back, 2 bases at V and 6 bases at J, with 11 bases in the middle. In germline, CDR1 is SGHTA, CDR2 FQGNSA. The CDR3 has 15 residues.

The V gene is TRBV7-6, the J gene TRBJ1-5; TRBD1 aligns across 7 bases. The CDR3 is made up of 17 amino acids. Germline V gene sequence: CDR1 SGHVS, CDR2 FNYEAQ. V lost 2 bases, J lost 1 base, and 8 bases stayed unmatched. For the CDR3, the DNA is TGTGCCAGCAGCTTACCTGGGACAGTCGAGAGCAATCAGCCCCAGCATTTT. It is translated as CASSLPGTVESNQPQHF.

This chain uses TRBV5-8 with TRBJ2-5; perhaps TRBD2 as D (7 bases). Germline loops: CDR1 SGHTS, CDR2 YDEGEE. The V gene lost 0 bases and the J gene lost 5 bases, with 26 bases spanning the gap. The CDR3 extends over 19 amino acids. The CDR3 region has the DNA TGTGCCAGCAGCTTGGTGGGGGGGGCCACAGTTCTCACCCCCGAGACCCAGTACTTC. Translating gives CASSLVGGATVLTPETQYF.

CDR3 sequence reads: CASSPTGGFQETQYF. The DNA of the CDR3 is TGTGCCAGCAGCCCTACAGGGGGCTTCCAAGAGACCCAGTACTTC. The chain carries TRBV7-2 and TRBJ2-5, with TRBD1 matching over 9 bases. There are 15 residues in the CDR3. The germline V gene encodes CDR1 SGHTA and CDR2 FQGNSA. After removal of 5 bases from V and 1 base from J, the junction contained 5 bases not matched to a gene.